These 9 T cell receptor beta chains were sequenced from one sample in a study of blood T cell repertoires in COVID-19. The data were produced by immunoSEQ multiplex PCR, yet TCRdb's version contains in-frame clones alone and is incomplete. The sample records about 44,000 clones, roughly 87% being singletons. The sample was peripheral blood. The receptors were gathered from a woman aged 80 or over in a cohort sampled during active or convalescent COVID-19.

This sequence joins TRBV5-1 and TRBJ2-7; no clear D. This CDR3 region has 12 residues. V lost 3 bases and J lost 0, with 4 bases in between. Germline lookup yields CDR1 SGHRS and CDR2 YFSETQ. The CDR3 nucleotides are TGCGCCAGCAGCTCCAGCTCCTACGAGCAGTACTTC. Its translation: CASSSSSYEQYF.

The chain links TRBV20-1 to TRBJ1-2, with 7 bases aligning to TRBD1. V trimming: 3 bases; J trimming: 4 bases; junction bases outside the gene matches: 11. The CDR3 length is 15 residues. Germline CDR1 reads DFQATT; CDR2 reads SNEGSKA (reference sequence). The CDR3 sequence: CSASPTGERPYGYTF. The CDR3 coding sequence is TGCAGTGCTAGTCCTACAGGGGAGAGACCCTATGGCTACACCTTC.

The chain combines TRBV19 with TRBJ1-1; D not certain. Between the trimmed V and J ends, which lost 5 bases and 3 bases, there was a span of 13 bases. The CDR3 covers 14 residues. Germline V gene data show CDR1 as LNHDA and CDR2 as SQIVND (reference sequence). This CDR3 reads CASSPLRQDTEAFF. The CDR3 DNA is TGTGCCAGTAGTCCCCTGCGACAAGACACTGAAGCTTTCTTT.

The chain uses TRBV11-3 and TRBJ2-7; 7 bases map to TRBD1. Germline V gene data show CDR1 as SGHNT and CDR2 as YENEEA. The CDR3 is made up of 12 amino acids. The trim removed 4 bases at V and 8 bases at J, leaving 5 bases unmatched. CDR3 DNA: TGTGCCAGCAGCTCCACAGGGGAGAAGCAGTACTTC. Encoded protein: CASSSTGEKQYF.

DNA for the CDR3: TGTGCCAGCAGCCACCTGGTCCTCCGGGGGCCCCAGCATTTT. Protein product: CASSHLVLRGPQHF. The chain couples TRBV3-1 (or the pseudogene TRBV3-2) to TRBJ1-5; D is unclear. Germline loops: CDR1 LGHDT, CDR2 YNNKEL (reference sequence). The CDR3 covers 14 residues. Trimming removed 3 bases from V and 9 bases from J, with 15 bases in between.

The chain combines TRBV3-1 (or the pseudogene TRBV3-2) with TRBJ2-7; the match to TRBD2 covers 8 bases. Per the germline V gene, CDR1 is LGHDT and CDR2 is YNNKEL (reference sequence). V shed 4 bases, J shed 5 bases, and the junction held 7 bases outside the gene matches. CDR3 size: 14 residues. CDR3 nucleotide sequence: TGTGCCAGCAGCCCGGGGGGGAGGGCCAACGAGCAGTACTTC. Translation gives CASSPGGRANEQYF.

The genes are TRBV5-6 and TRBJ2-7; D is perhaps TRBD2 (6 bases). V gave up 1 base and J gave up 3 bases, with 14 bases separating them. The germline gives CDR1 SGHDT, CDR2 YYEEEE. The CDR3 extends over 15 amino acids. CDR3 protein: CASSLRAGPFYEQYF. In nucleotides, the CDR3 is TGTGCCAGCAGCTTGCGGGCGGGACCGTTCTACGAGCAGTACTTC.

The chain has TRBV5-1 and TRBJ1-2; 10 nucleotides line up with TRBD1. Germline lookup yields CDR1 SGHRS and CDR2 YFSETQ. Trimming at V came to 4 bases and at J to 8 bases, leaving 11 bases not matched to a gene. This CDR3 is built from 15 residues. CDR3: CASSPPTGGDSGYTF. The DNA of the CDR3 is TGCGCCAGCAGCCCCCCGACAGGGGGCGATTCCGGCTACACCTTC.

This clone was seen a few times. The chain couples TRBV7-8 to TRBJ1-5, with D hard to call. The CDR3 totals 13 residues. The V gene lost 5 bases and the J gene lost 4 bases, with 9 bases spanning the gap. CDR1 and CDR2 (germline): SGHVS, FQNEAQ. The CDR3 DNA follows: TGTGCCAGCAGCACCACAGCAAATCAGCCCCAGCATTTT. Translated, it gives CASSTTANQPQHF.